The 20 T cell receptor beta chains below all came from one sample that was sequenced in a study of T-cell reconstitution after alpha-beta-depleted transplantation in children. Preparation of the TCRbeta library involved a method that used unique molecular identifiers. TCRdb passed the PCR reads through MiXCR, listing each CDR3 protein once. Seen here are 200,000 to 250,000 distinct CDR3 sequences, about 7% observed once, and the top ten hold around 5%. The material was PBMCs, obtained before TCRalphabeta/CD19-depleted stem cell transplant. These receptors came from a boy younger than 10 with acute lymphoblastic leukemia, due to receive a stem cell transplant.

This clonotype was detected many times. This chain joins TRBV24-1 and TRBJ2-7, with D hard to call. This CDR3 contains 12 residues. From germline, CDR1 is KGHDR and CDR2 SFDVKD. V dropped 9 bases and J dropped 0 bases, with 8 bases sitting between them. CDR3 residues: CATFWISYEQYF. DNA for the CDR3: TGTGCCACCTTTTGGATCTCCTACGAGCAGTACTTC.

This clonotype was recorded a few times. The chain combines TRBV11-1 with TRBJ1-1; no clear D gene. The V end was cut by 4 bases, the J end by 6 bases, with 9 bases between. This CDR3 spans 12 amino acids. From germline, CDR1 is SGHAT and CDR2 FQDESV (reference sequence). The CDR3: CASSSKGAEAFF. In nucleotides, the CDR3 is TGTGCCAGCAGCTCGAAGGGCGCTGAAGCTTTCTTT.

The sample holds many counts of this clonotype. J is TRBJ2-3 and V is TRBV5-5; D gene uncertain. Germline CDR1 SGHKS, CDR2 YYEKEE (reference sequence). V was pared by 0 bases and J by 3 bases, with 2 bases between. This CDR3 spans 12 amino acids. CDR3 sequence reads: CASSLETDTQYF. Written as DNA, the CDR3 is TGTGCCAGCAGCTTGGAAACAGATACGCAGTATTTT.

This clonotype occurred many times. This sequence joins TRBV6-1 and TRBJ2-3; 8 bases map to TRBD1. The CDR3 runs to 14 residues. The trim removed 5 bases at V and 4 bases at J, leaving 5 bases unmatched. CDR1 and CDR2 from the germline V gene are MNHNS and SASEGT. The CDR3: CASSLGQAADTQYF. The CDR3 region has the DNA TGTGCCAGCAGTCTGGGACAGGCAGCAGATACGCAGTATTTT.

The chain links TRBV7-6 to TRBJ2-6; no firm D call. Per germline, CDR1 SGHVS and CDR2 FNYEAQ. This CDR3 contains 18 residues. The V end was cut by 3 bases, the J end by 0 bases, with 15 bases between. Written as DNA, the CDR3 is TGTGCCAGCAGCTTCGGACGAATCCCGCTCTCTGGGGCCAACGTCCTGACTTTC. Protein: CASSFGRIPLSGANVLTF.

The table lists this clonotype with many counts. The chain is built from TRBV5-1 and TRBJ2-4; D is perhaps TRBD1 or TRBD2 (6 bases each). Trimming shortened V by 0 bases and J by 5 bases, and 9 bases separated the two germline ends. Per germline, CDR1 SGHRS and CDR2 YFSETQ. The CDR3 runs to 14 residues. For the CDR3, the DNA is TGCGCCAGCAGCTTGGGGGGGGCACAAAACATTCAGTACTTC. As protein: CASSLGGAQNIQYF.

This clonotype has ten or more counts. The chain carries TRBV20-1 and TRBJ1-3; D is undetermined. In germline, CDR1 is DFQATT, CDR2 SNEGSKA (reference sequence). The CDR3 contains 14 residues. Trimming left V 5 bases short and J 7 bases short, with 18 bases between. CDR3 in amino acids: CSAHLMENRNTIYF. CDR3 DNA sequence: TGCAGTGCTCACCTCATGGAGAATCGGAACACCATATATTTT.

This clonotype was seen a few times. The chain uses TRBV5-8 and TRBJ2-7, with D unresolved. CDR3 length: 14 amino acids. Per germline, CDR1 SGHTS and CDR2 YDEGEE. Trimming shortened V by 3 bases and J by 5 bases, and 15 bases separated the two germline ends. The CDR3 region is CASSSYTIYDEQYF. The DNA for the CDR3 is TGTGCCAGCAGCTCCTATACGATTTATGACGAGCAGTACTTC. Full variable domain (missing parts from reference TRBV5-8 and TRBJ2-7): EAGVTQSPTHLIKTRGQQATLRCSPISGHTSVYWYQQALGLGLQFLLWYDEGEERNRGNFPPRFSGRQFPNYSSELNVNALELEDSALYLCASSSYTIYDEQYFGPGTRLTVT.

In this sample, this clonotype turned up a few times. The chain employs TRBV5-1 and TRBJ1-5; 9 bases map to TRBD1. The V gene's germline CDR1 is SGHRS and CDR2 YFSETQ. The CDR3 has 15 residues. Germline trimming cut 9 bases from V and 6 bases from J; bases unmatched to any gene: 13. The CDR3 sequence: CATLFKTGGCQPQHF. CDR3 DNA sequence: TGCGCCACCCTCTTTAAAACAGGGGGCTGTCAGCCCCAGCATTTT. Full variable domain (remainder filled in from reference TRBV5-1 and TRBJ1-5): KAGVTQTPRYLIKTRGQQVTLSCSPISGHRSVSWYQQTPGQGLQFLFEYFSETQRNKGNFPGRFSGRQFSNSRSEMNVSTLELGDSALYLCATLFKTGGCQPQHFGDGTRLSIL.

This clonotype was recorded at least ten times. A junction end diverges from the germline sequence, so it may reflect a read error. The V gene is TRBV5-1, the J gene TRBJ1-1; no definite D call. The CDR3 length is 13 residues. Germline V gene sequence: CDR1 SGHRS, CDR2 YFSETQ. The DNA of the CDR3 is TGTGCCAGCAGTTTGGCGGGGAACACTGAAGCTTTCTTT. Amino acids: CASSLAGNTEAFF.

This clonotype was seen only a few times. The rearrangement joins TRBV7-2 to TRBJ1-2; D is perhaps TRBD1 (6 bases). The germline V and J ends were trimmed by 5 bases and 2 bases, with 12 bases remaining between them. The CDR3 covers 14 residues. In germline, CDR1 is SGHTA, CDR2 FQGNSA. CDR3 amino acids: CASSPGAGNYGYTF. CDR3 nucleotide sequence: TGTGCCAGCAGCCCAGGGGCCGGGAACTATGGCTACACCTTC.

This clonotype was counted ten times or more. The J gene is TRBJ2-3, the V gene TRBV5-1; 9 bases are a match to TRBD2. Trimming cost V 0 bases and J 1 base; bases outside gene matches: 0. Germline-derived CDR1 and CDR2 are SGHRS and YFSETQ. The CDR3 has 15 amino acids. In nucleotides, the CDR3 is TGCGCCAGCAGCTTGGGGACTAGCGGCACAGATACGCAGTATTTT. Translation gives CASSLGTSGTDTQYF.

This chain connects TRBV6-1 to TRBJ2-1, with TRBD2 matching over 10 bases. CDR1 is MNHNS and CDR2 is SASEGT in the germline V gene. This CDR3 spans 14 amino acids. J lost 2 bases, V lost 10 bases, and 5 bases had no gene match. CDR3 in amino acids: CATALAGAYNEQFF. The CDR3 DNA is TGTGCCACTGCCCTAGCGGGAGCCTACAATGAGCAGTTCTTC.

CDR3 loop: CASSFQGGVSPLHF. The CDR3 DNA sequence: TGTGCCAGCAGTTTTCAGGGAGGCGTTTCACCCCTCCACTTT. V is TRBV28 and J is TRBJ1-6; a weak D match, TRBD1 (5 bases). V was pared by 3 bases and J by 9 bases, with 12 bases between. CDR1 MDHEN and CDR2 SYDVKM come from the germline V gene. The CDR3 is 14 residues long.

A note on this clonotype: A read error may produce the germline difference seen at one junction end. The J gene is TRBJ2-3, the V gene TRBV7-6; a weak D match, TRBD2 (6 bases). The CDR3 has 12 amino acids. Germline V lookup: CDR1 SGHVS, CDR2 FNYEAQ. CDR3 in amino acids: CTSSSRGDTQYF. The CDR3 DNA follows: TGTACCAGCAGCTCCCGGGGGGATACGCAGTATTTT.

In its sample, this clonotype was seen a few times. The J gene is TRBJ1-5, the V gene TRBV6-5; D is undetermined. V was pared by 0 bases and J by 7 bases, with 10 bases between. The CDR3 covers 14 residues. CDR1 and CDR2 (germline): MNHEY, SVGAGI. The CDR3 region has the DNA TGTGCCAGCAGTTACTCTCGGGGAGGCCAGCCCCAGCATTTT. Translated: CASSYSRGGQPQHF.

The chain recombines TRBV14 with TRBJ2-3, with D maybe TRBD2 (5 bases). Trimming stripped 6 bases from V and 3 bases from J, with 10 bases between. Germline CDR1 SGHDN, CDR2 FVKESK. The CDR3 totals 13 residues. The CDR3, as DNA: TGTGCCAGCAGTTGGAGGTTTACAGATACGCAGTATTTT. It yields the protein CASSWRFTDTQYF.

Of note for this clonotype: With a much larger clone just one base away, this may be a read error. It is likely a read error, because the conserved phenylalanine at the end of the CDR3 is missing. The chain is built from TRBV28 and TRBJ2-1, with 7 bases matching TRBD2. CDR1 MDHEN and CDR2 SYDVKM come from the germline V gene. Trimming cost V 5 bases and J 2 bases; bases outside gene matches: 9. This CDR3 spans 16 amino acids. The CDR3 sequence: CASSPVRESPYNEQFL. The DNA of the CDR3 is TGTGCCAGCAGTCCGGTGCGGGAGAGTCCCTACAATGAGCAGTTCCTC.

This clonotype was counted many times. The chain employs TRBV15 and TRBJ1-2; the D gene is possibly TRBD1 (6 bases). Germline V CDR1 and CDR2: LNHNV, YYDKDF (reference sequence). With 1 base removed from V and 6 bases from J, the gap between germline ends came to 15 bases. The length of the CDR3 is 15 residues. The CDR3 DNA is TGTGCCACCAGCAGAGTGTCCCCAGGGGCGGATGGCTACACCTTC. This codes for CATSRVSPGADGYTF.

This clonotype turned up a few times. The rearrangement joins TRBV3-1 to TRBJ2-7; no reliable D call. Germline CDR1 reads LGHDT; CDR2 reads YNNKEL (reference sequence). With 0 bases removed from V and 5 bases from J, the gap between germline ends came to 8 bases. The CDR3 is 13 residues long. CDR3 amino acids: CASSQDRKDEQYF. The CDR3, as DNA: TGTGCCAGCAGCCAAGATCGTAAGGACGAGCAGTACTTC.